This TCR beta chain was recorded in a study of OX40 agonist ivuxolimab in advanced cancers. Background on the study: Partial responses were seen in three patients, one with hepatocellular carcinoma and two with cutaneous melanoma. Study conclusions and caveats: There were, on average, more expanded clones in CD8+ T cells than in CD4+. CD4+ and CD8+ T cells in blood underwent clonal expansion by week 6 at 0.1 to 3.0 mg/kg. Antigen specificity remained undetermined for the expanded peripheral T cells.

The CDR3 runs to 13 residues. Looked up from germline, CDR1 is MDHEN and CDR2 is SYDVKM. The V and J ends lost 6 bases and 5 bases respectively, with 14 bases between them. TCRdb's table, derived via immunoSEQ multiplex PCR, lists solely in-frame clones and lacks some. The table includes tens of thousands of clones, 87% detected once. Comment on this clone: Its cognate antigen is unknown.

The material sequenced was CD4+ or CD8+ T cells sorted from blood, taken in a trial of the OX40 agonist ivuxolimab. The rearrangement uses TRBV28 and TRBJ2-7, with D maybe TRBD1 (6 bases). The TCR comes from an adult with an advanced solid tumor such as melanoma, head and neck, liver or kidney cancer. DNA of the CDR3: TGTGCCAGCAGCTCAGGACAGATCCACGAGCAGTACTTC. Its protein product is CASSSGQIHEQYF.